The rows below give T cell receptor beta chains drawn from one sample of a study of blood T cells in healthy people across ages. TCRdb recomputed calls from the 5' RACE reads with MiXCR, one row per CDR3 protein. Among roughly 720,000 distinct CDR3 sequences listed, 40% to 65% were seen once. Sequencing was done on a sample of blood. The receptors were sampled from a man at least 80 years old in good health. Both conserved end residues are part of each CDR3. The D gene is left open where the match is weak. Not all rows give a size; the values are once, few, many and, for expanded clones, a class.

D	length	V	J	size	DNA	CDR3
-	14	TRBV6-4	TRBJ2-1	-	TGTGCCAGCAGTGACTCACGTAGCCACAATGAGCAGTTCTTC	CASSDSRSHNEQFF
TRBD2	17	TRBV7-2	TRBJ2-7	-	TGTGCCAGCAGCGCATACTGGGCTAGCGGGAGTATGAACGAGCAGTACTTC	CASSAYWASGSMNEQYF
-	11	TRBV29-1	TRBJ2-7	-	TGCAGCGGTGTGGTAGGGAACGAGCAGTACTTC	CSGVVGNEQYF
TRBD2	14	TRBV27	TRBJ2-1	-	TGTGCCAGCAGCAGGCTAGCGGGACTCGATGAGCAGTTCTTC	CASSRLAGLDEQFF
-	14	TRBV20-1	TRBJ2-1	-	TGCAGTGCAGAAAGGGGGCCAGGAGGGAATGAGCAGTTCTTC	CSAERGPGGNEQFF
-	14	TRBV7-2	TRBJ2-1	-	TGTGCCAGCAGCTTAACCACGACTAGTAATGAGCAGTTCTTC	CASSLTTTSNEQFF
-	13	TRBV24-1	TRBJ2-7	-	TGTGCCACCAGTGATATTACAGGGTACGAGCAGTACTTC	CATSDITGYEQYF
TRBD2	19	TRBV27	TRBJ2-3	-	TGTGCCAGCAGTTTCTCCATCCCCGGGACTAGCGCCCTCACAGATACGCAGTATTTT	CASSFSIPGTSALTDTQYF
TRBD2	14	TRBV7-8	TRBJ2-4	few	TGTGCCAGCAGCGGGGGACTAGGAAAAAACATTCAGTACTTC	CASSGGLGKNIQYF
-	15	TRBV20-1	TRBJ2-3	-	TGCAGTGCCGGGGGCTCTGGGATCAGCACAGATACGCAGTATTTT	CSAGGSGISTDTQYF